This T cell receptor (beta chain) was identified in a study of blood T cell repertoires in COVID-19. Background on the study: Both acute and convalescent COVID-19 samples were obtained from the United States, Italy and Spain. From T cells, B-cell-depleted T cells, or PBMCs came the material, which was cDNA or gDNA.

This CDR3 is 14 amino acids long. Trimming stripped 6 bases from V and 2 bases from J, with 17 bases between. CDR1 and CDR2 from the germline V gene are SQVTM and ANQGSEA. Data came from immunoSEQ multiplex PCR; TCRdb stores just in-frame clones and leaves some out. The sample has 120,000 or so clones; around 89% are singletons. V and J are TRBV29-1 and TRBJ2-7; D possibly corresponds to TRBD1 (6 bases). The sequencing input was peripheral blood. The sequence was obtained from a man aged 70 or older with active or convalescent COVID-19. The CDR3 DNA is TGCAGCGTCGCCCCGGACAGTACCGCCTACGAGCAGTACTTC. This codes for CSVAPDSTAYEQYF.